Described below is a single TCR beta chain sequence and its context. Its cognate antigen has yet to be identified. No per-base quality is available; no much larger clone lies one base away. The entry originates in a study of radiation and T cells in renal cell carcinoma (dated by TCRdb to 2018 to 2020). About the full investigation: The samples were drawn from a clinical trial, where primary renal cell carcinomas were treated with 15 Gy of stereotactic body radiation therapy and then removed by nephrectomy 4 weeks afterward. In total, 50 to 55 samples underwent TCR beta sequencing: some 25 tumors plus 27 peripheral blood samples. Across all 55 or so samples, 4,016,671 unique CDR3 nucleotide sequences, encoding 2.5 million to 3 million unique CDR3 amino acid sequences, were identified.

TCR beta libraries were generated from genomic DNA with the immunoSEQ kit, following the manufacturer's recommendations. For library preparation, a first multiplex PCR was performed with proprietary primers, followed by a second PCR in which unique barcodes were added, and bead cleanups were performed after each round. A positive control reaction and a negative control reaction, both provided in the kit, were run with every batch of samples. The final libraries were assessed on an Agilent 4200 TapeStation D1000 ScreenTape, pooled by volume, and quantified by qPCR. Sequencing was performed on an Illumina NextSeq500 using a MidOutput 150-cycle cartridge, with 156 Read1 cycles, 15 Index1 cycles, and the kit custom primers. The pooled library was loaded at around 1.1 pM with a roughly 20% PhiX control spike-in. The original methods were these. The vendor-processed data were analyzed in R, and a clonotype was defined as all T cells that share the same CDR3 nucleotide sequence. In the clone abundance analyses, frequencies were normalized to the 10,000 most abundant clones in each sample. Before analysis, public T cell clones were removed, and these numbered fewer than six per sample on average. Tumor-enriched and baseline blood-enriched clonotypes were defined by at least a 32-fold difference in abundance between compartments. A beta-binomial differential abundance model was used to identify clonotypes that expanded or contracted between blood time points. Similarity between tumor and blood repertoires was quantified using the Baroni-Urbani and Buser coefficient, and groups were compared with two-tailed Wilcoxon tests in R. As stored in TCRdb, this immuneACCESS dataset retains in-frame rearrangements with V and J assigned. A fraction of the clones does not appear; measured against another copy, unresolved V genes explain less than half of the discrepancy, and the remainder lacks a known reason. That table gives V, J and clone size, and the DNA gave D and trimming. For this sample there are tens of thousands of clones; roughly 72% appear just once. The ten biggest clones cover about 6.8% of the sample.

This specimen's time point label, per the study, means: blood 2 weeks post-SBRT. The sample's treatment or condition label, decoded: 15 Gy SBRT to primary tumor, nephrectomy 4 weeks later. To follow tumor-enriched clonotypes, peripheral blood was collected serially from radiation-treated patients at baseline and again at 2 weeks and 4 weeks after SBRT. All patients had renal cell carcinoma with clear cell pathology. The QIAamp DNA Blood Mini Kit (Qiagen) was used to prepare genomic DNA for TCR sequencing. The analyses included only samples that passed all quality control checks. What the research found in general, with its limitations: In blood, the top tumor clonotypes increased from baseline to 2 weeks after radiation and then shrank by 4 weeks, which suggests a temporary expansion of tumor-resident clones. Changes in the blood repertoire were not tracked past 4 weeks after treatment. Because pretreatment tumor biopsies were not available, the baseline intratumoral presence of clonotypes could not be determined. Because the trial had a single-armed design, the trial could not examine how radiation dose or scheduling affected the TCR repertoire.

This TCR came from a man between 60 and 75 years old with renal cell carcinoma. The input for sequencing was blood, taken from a patient whose treatment included radiotherapy and nephrectomy.

The CDR3 sequence is CASAPGGTYNEQFF. The DNA reads TGTGCCAGCGCTCCGGGGGGAACCTACAATGAGCAGTTCTTC. The chain couples TRBV7-2 to TRBJ2-1, and TRBD2 matches 7 of the central bases. The CDR3 covers 14 residues, taking in both the cysteine and the phenylalanine. Of the read, only the CDR3 DNA is kept; its 42 bases are in frame from base 1. For this chain, trimming is 8 bases at the V end and 2 bases at the J end, and the number of junction bases without a gene match is 6. The CDR1 and CDR2 encoded by the germline V gene are SGHTA and FQGNSA.